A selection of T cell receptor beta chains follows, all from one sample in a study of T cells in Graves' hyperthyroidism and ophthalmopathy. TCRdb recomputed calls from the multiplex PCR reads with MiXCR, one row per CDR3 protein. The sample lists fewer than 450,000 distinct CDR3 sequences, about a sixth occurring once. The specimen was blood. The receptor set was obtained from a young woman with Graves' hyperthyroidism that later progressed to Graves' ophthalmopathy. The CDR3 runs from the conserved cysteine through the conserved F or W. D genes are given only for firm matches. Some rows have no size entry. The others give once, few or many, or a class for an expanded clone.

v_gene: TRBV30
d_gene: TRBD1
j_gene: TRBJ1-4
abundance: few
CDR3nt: TGTGCCTGGAGTTTGGGGACAGACCATGAAAAACTGTTTTTT
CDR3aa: CAWSLGTDHEKLFF

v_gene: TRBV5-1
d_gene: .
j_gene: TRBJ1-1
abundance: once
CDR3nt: TGCGCCAGCACCTTAGGCAACCTAGGAGACCCTGAAGCTTTCTTT
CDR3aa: CASTLGNLGDPEAFF

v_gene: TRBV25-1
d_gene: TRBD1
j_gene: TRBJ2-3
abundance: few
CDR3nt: TGTGCCAGCAGTTCCCGGGACAGGGGGGGGACGACAGATACGCAGTATTTT
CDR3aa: CASSSRDRGGTTDTQYF

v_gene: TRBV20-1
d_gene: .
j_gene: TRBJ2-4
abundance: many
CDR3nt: TGCAGTGCTAGAGATATACAGGGCTCTAGGGGGAACATTCAGTACTTC
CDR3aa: CSARDIQGSRGNIQYF

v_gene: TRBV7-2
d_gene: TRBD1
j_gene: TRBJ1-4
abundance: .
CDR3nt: TGTGCCAGCAGCCTGGGAGGAGGGGGCTGGAGAACTAATGAAAAACTGTTTTTT
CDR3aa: CASSLGGGGWRTNEKLFF

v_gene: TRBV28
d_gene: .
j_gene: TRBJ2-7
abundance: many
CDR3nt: TGTGCCAGCAGTTTATGGAGCTCCTACGAGCAGTACTTC
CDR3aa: CASSLWSSYEQYF

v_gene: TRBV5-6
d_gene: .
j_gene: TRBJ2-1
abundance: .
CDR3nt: TGTGCCAGCAGCTCCCTCGGTGGTCGGGGTTGGAATGAGCAGTTCTTC
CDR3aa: CASSSLGGRGWNEQFF

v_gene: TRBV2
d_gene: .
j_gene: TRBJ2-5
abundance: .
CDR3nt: TGTGCCAGCTCAGCCACAGTGAACCAAGAGACCCAGTACTTC
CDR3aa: CASSATVNQETQYF

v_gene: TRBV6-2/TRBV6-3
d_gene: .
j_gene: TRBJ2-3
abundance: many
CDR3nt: TGTGCCAGCAGTTACAGGGATCTTGGAAATACGCAGTATTTT
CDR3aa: CASSYRDLGNTQYF

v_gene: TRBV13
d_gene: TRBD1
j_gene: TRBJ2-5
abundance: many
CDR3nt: TGTGCCAGCAGTCCTCCGGGACAGGGGGTCGGGGAGACCCAGTACTTC
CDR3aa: CASSPPGQGVGETQYF

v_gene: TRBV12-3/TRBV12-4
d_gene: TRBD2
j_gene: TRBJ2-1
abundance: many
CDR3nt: TGTGCCAGCAGTCCGACCTTGGGAGCGGGGGGCCTCTCCTACAATGAGCAGTTCTTC
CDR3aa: CASSPTLGAGGLSYNEQFF

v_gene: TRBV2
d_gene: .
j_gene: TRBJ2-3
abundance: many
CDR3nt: TGTGCCAGGGCTGGACTCCATACCACAGATACGCAGTATTTT
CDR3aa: CARAGLHTTDTQYF

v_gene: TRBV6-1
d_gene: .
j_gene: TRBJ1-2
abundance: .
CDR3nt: TGTGCCAGCAGTAAATCTCCGGGAGGGACTAACTATGGCTACACCTTC
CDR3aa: CASSKSPGGTNYGYTF

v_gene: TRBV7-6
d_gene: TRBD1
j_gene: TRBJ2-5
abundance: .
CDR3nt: TGTGCCAGCAGCTTATCCGGGACAGGGTGGGAGACCCAGTACTTC
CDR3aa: CASSLSGTGWETQYF

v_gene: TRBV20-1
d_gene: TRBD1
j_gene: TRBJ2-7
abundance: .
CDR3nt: TGCAGTGCTAGAATGACAGGGTCTGGAGAGCAGTACTTC
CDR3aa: CSARMTGSGEQYF

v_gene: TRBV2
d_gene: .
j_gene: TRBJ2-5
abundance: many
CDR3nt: TGTGCCAGCAGGGAAGCGGATCAAGAGACCCAGTACTTC
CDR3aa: CASREADQETQYF

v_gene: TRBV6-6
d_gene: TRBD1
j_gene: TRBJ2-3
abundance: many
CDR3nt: TGTGCCAGCAGTTACGGACAGGGCACAGATACGCAGTATTTT
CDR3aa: CASSYGQGTDTQYF

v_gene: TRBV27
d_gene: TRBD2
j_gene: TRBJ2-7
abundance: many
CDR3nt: TGTGCCAGCAGTACTAGCGGGGGAGCCTACGAGCAGTACTTC
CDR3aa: CASSTSGGAYEQYF

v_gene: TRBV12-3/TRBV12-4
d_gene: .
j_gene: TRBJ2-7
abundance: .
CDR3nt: TGTGCCAGCAGCGTAGCAGGGCTCGAGCAGTACTTC
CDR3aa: CASSVAGLEQYF

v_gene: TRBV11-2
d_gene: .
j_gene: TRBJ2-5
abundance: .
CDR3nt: TGTGCCAGCAGCTTACTCCGAGGACAAGGAAACCAAGAGACCCAGTACTTC
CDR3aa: CASSLLRGQGNQETQYF

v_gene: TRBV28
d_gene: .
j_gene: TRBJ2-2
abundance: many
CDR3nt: TGTGCCAGCAGGATAGACCGAGAGGGGGCCGGGGAGCTGTTTTTT
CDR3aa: CASRIDREGAGELFF

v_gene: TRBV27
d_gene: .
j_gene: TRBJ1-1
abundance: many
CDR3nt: TGTGCCAGCAAAGACAGATACACTGAAGCTTTCTTT
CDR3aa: CASKDRYTEAFF

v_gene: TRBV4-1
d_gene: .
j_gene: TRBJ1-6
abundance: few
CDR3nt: TGCGCCAGCAGCCGGTCGTGGGGGGCTGAATCACCCCTCCACTTT
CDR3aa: CASSRSWGAESPLHF

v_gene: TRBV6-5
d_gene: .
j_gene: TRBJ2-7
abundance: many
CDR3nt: TGTGCCAGCAGTTATGGGACCGGACGGACAGCCTACGAGCAGTACTTC
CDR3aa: CASSYGTGRTAYEQYF

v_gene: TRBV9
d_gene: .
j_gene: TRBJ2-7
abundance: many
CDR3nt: TGTGCCAGCAGCGAAAGGGGAGGAGAGCAGTACTTC
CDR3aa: CASSERGGEQYF

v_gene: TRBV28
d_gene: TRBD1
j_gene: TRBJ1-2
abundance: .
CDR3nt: TGTGCCAGCAGTTTTTCTCGAGGGGGCCACTTAAACTATGGCTACACCTTC
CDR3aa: CASSFSRGGHLNYGYTF

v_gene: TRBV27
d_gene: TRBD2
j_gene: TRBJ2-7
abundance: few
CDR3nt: TGTGCCAGCAGGCCGGGGGGACGAAACTACGAGCAGTACTTC
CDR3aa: CASRPGGRNYEQYF

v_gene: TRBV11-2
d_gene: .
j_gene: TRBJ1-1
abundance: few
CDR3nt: TGTGCCAGCAGCTTAAACCGGGACACTCCGGTAGGAGTCACTGAAGCTTTCTTT
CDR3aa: CASSLNRDTPVGVTEAFF

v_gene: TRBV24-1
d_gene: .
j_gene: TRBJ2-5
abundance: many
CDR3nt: TGTGCCACCAGTGACCAAAGGGGGGGAGTAGAGACCCAGTACTTC
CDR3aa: CATSDQRGGVETQYF

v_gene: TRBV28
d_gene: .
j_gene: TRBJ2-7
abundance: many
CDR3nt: TGTGCCAGCAGTTTTACGGGACGGTTGTCCTCCGAGCAGTACTTC
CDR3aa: CASSFTGRLSSEQYF

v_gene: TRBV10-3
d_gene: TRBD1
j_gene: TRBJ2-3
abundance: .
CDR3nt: TGTGCCATGGGGACAGAGGGGCCAGATACGCAGTATTTT
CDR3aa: CAMGTEGPDTQYF

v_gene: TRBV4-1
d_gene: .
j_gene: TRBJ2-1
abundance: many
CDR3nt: TGCGCCAGCAGCCAAGGGACGGAAAACAATGAGCAGTTCTTC
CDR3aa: CASSQGTENNEQFF

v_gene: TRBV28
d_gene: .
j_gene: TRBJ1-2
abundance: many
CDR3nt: TGTGCCAGCAGTTTCCGGGGAGTTGACGGCTACACCTTC
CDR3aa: CASSFRGVDGYTF

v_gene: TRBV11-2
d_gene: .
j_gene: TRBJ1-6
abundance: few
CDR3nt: TGTGCCAGCAGCTCCACAGCCAGCCTAACTTATAATTCACCCCTCCACTTT
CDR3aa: CASSSTASLTYNSPLHF

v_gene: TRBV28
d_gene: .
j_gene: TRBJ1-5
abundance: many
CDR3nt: TGTGCCAGCGCCCGTGTCCCTCGGGGGGCCGAGCAGCCCCAGCATTTT
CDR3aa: CASARVPRGAEQPQHF

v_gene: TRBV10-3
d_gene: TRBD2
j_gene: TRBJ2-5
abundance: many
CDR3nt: TGTGCCATCAGCGGGACTAGCGGGAATAAAGAGACCCAGTACTTC
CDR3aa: CAISGTSGNKETQYF

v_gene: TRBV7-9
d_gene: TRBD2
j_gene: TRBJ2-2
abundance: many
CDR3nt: TGTGCCAGCAGCTTAGCCGACGGGGGGGCCGGGGAGCTGTTTTTT
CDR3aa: CASSLADGGAGELFF

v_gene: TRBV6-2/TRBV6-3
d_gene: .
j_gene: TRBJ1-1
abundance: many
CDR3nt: TGTGCCAGCAGCTATGCGAGATTAATGACTAATTCGTTCACTGAAGCTTTCTTT
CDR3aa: CASSYARLMTNSFTEAFF

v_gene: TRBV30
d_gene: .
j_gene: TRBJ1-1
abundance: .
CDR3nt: TGTGCCTGGAGCCCGGAGGGGACTGAAGCTTTCTTT
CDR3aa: CAWSPEGTEAFF

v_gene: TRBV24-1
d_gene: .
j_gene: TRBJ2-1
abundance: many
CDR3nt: TGTGCCACCAGTGACCCCCAAAGCGGAACATACAATGAGCAGTTCTTC
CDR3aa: CATSDPQSGTYNEQFF

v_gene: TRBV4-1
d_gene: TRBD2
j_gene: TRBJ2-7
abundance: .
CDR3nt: TGCGCCAGCAGCCTCACGACTAGCGGCTCCTACGAGCAGTACTTC
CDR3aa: CASSLTTSGSYEQYF

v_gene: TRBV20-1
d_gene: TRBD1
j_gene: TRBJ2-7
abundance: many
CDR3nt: TGCAGTGCAGGGGACAGGGGGTCGACGACCCTCTACGAGCAGTACTTC
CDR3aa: CSAGDRGSTTLYEQYF

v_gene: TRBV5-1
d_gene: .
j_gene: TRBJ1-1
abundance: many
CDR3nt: TGCGCCAGCTCCAAGACCCCGAGGGCTGAAGCTTTCTTT
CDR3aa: CASSKTPRAEAFF

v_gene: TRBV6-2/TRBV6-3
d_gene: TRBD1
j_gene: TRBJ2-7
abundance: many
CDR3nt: TGTGCCAGCAGCGGGACAGGAAGCCACGAGCAGTACTTC
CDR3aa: CASSGTGSHEQYF

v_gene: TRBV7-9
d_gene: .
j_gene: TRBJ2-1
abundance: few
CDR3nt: TGTGCCAGCACCCTTGGGGCTTCCTACAATGAGCAGTTCTTC
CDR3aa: CASTLGASYNEQFF

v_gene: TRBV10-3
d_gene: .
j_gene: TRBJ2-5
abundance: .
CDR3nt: TGTGCCATCATGACACTGGAGGAAGAGACCCAGTACTTC
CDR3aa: CAIMTLEEETQYF

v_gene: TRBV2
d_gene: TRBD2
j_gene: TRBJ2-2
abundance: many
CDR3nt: TGTGCCAGCAGTATGACTAGCGGGAGGGGTTCCACCGGGGAGCTGTTTTTT
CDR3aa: CASSMTSGRGSTGELFF

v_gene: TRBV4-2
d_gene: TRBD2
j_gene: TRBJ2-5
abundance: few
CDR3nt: TGTGCCAGCAGCCAAGATCTCGAGCGGGAGTTCCCCCAGTACTTC
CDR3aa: CASSQDLEREFPQYF

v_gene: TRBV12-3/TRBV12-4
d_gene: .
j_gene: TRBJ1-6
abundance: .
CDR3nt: TGTGCCAGCAGTGTAAGCCTACAAACGGATTCACCCCTCCACTTT
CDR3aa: CASSVSLQTDSPLHF

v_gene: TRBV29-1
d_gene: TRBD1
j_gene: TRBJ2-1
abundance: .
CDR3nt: TGCAGCGGGAGCCGGGACAGGGAGTCCAATGAGCAGTTCTTC
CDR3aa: CSGSRDRESNEQFF

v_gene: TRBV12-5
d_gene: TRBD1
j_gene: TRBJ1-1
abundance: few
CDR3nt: TGTGCTAGTGGCCACGACAGGGGTGAAGCTTTCTTT
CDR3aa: CASGHDRGEAFF

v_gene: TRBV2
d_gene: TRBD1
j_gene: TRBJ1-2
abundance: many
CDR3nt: TGTGCCAGACGGACAGGGAACTATGGCTACACCTTC
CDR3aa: CARRTGNYGYTF

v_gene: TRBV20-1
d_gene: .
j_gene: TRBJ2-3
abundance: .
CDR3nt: TGCAGTGTTCGGGCGCCTGACCCCACAGATACGCAGTATTTT
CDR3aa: CSVRAPDPTDTQYF

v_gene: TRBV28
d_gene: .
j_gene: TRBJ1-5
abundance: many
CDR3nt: TGTGCCAGCAGTCGCCGGGACACCCTCTTCGAGAGGTCCCAGCATTTT
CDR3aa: CASSRRDTLFERSQHF

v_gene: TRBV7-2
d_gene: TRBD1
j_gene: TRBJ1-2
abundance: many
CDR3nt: TGTGCCAGCAGCCAATGGACAGGGGATAACTATGGCTACACCTTC
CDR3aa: CASSQWTGDNYGYTF

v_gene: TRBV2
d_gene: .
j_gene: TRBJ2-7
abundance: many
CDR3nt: TGTGCCAGCAGCCCCCGAATATCCAGCTACGAGCAGTACTTC
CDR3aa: CASSPRISSYEQYF

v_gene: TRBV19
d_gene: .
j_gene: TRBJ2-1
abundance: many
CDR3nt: TGTGCCAGTAGTATAGATAGAGCAAGCGGTTCCTACAATGAGCAGTTCTTC
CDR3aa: CASSIDRASGSYNEQFF

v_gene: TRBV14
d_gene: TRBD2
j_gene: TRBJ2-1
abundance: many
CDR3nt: TGTGCCAGCAGCCTTAGCGGGGGGCGAAGCTCCTACAATGAGCAGTTCTTC
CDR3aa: CASSLSGGRSSYNEQFF

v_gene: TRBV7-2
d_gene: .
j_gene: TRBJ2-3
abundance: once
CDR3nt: TGTGCCAGCAGCTTAGTTTTACTTTTCACAGATACGCAGTATTTT
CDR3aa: CASSLVLLFTDTQYF